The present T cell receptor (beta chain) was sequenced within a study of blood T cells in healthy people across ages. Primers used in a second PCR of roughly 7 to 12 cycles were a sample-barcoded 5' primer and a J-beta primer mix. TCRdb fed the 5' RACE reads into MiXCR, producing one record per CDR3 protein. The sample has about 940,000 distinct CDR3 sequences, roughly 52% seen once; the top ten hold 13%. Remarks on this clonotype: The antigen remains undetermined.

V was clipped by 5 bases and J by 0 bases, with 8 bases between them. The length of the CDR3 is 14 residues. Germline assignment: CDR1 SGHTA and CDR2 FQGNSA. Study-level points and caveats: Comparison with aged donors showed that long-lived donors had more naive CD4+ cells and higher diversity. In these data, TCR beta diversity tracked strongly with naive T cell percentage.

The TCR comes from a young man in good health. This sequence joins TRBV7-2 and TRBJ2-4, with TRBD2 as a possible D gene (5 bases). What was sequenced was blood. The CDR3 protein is CASSQDSAKNIQYF. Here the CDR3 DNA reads TGTGCCAGCAGCCAGGACTCAGCCAAAAACATTCAGTACTTC. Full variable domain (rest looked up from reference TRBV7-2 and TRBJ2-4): GAGVSQSPSNKVTEKGKDVELRCDPISGHTALYWYRQSLGQGLEFLIYFQGNSAPDKSGLPSDRFSAERTGGSVSTLTIQRTQQEDSAVYLCASSQDSAKNIQYFGAGTRLSVL.